The text below deals with one T cell receptor beta chain. Its cognate antigen is unknown. This CDR3 has 15 residues. Germline V lookup: CDR1 SGHRS, CDR2 YFSETQ. Trimming cost V 4 bases and J 3 bases; bases outside gene matches: 9. The data derive from a study of blood T cells in healthy people across ages. Study-wide findings and caveats: With naive T cell percentage, TCR beta diversity showed a strong correlation. Estimated diversity, derived from one million T cells, was regarded as an underestimate.

Through a sample-barcoded 5' primer and a J-beta primer mix, a second PCR was run for about 7 to 12 cycles. A template-switch adaptor that had 12 random nucleotides put a tag on each cDNA molecule. Using its own MiXCR run on the 5' RACE reads, TCRdb lists one record per CDR3 protein. The table has some 1.6 million distinct CDR3 sequences, about 35% seen once. Sequencing was done on a sample of blood. The clonotype was recovered from a woman aged 25 to 39 in good health. The chain carries TRBV5-1 and TRBJ2-7; 8 nucleotides match TRBD2. CDR3 in amino acids: CASSATSGSLYEQYF. The CDR3 DNA reads TGCGCCAGCAGCGCAACTAGCGGAAGCCTCTACGAGCAGTACTTC.